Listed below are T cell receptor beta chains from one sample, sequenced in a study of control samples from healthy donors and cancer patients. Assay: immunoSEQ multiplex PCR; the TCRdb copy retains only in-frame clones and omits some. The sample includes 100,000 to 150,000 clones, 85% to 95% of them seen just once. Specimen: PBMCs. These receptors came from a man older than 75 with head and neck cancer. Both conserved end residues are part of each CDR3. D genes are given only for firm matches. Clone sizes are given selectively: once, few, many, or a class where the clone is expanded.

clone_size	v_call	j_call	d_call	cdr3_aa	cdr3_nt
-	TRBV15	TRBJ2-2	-	CATSRDLGGELFF	TGTGCCACCAGCAGAGATCTAGGCGGGGAGCTGTTTTTT
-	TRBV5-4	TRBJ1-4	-	CASSLSGGKLFF	TGTGCCAGCAGCTTGTCCGGGGGAAAACTGTTTTTT
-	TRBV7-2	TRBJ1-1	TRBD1	CASSYGQGGAFF	TGTGCCAGCAGCTACGGACAGGGAGGAGCTTTCTTT
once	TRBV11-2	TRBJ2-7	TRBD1	CASSVSRDRGNYEQYF	TGTGCCAGCAGCGTATCCCGGGACAGGGGAAACTACGAGCAGTACTTC
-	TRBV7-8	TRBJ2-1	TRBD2	CASSSRLAGKNEQFF	TGTGCCAGCAGCTCCAGACTAGCGGGCAAAAATGAGCAGTTCTTC
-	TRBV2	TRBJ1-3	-	CASSEGGSGGNTIYF	TGTGCCAGCAGTGAGGGCGGATCCGGGGGGAACACCATATATTTT
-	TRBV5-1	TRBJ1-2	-	CASSLVGEGYTF	TGCGCCAGCAGCTTGGTTGGGGAGGGCTACACCTTC
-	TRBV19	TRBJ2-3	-	CASSSLAVSTDTQYF	TGTGCCAGTAGTAGCTTAGCGGTTAGCACAGATACGCAGTATTTT
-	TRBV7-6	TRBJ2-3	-	CASSLSWGGTDTQYF	TGTGCCAGCAGCTTATCCTGGGGGGGCACAGATACGCAGTATTTT
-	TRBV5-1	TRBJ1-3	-	CASSFGGGDPGNTIYF	TGCGCCAGCAGCTTCGGGGGGGGCGACCCTGGAAACACCATATATTTT
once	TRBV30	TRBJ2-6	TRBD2	CAWSPASGGAGANVLTF	TGTGCCTGGAGTCCGGCTAGCGGGGGGGCTGGGGCCAACGTCCTGACTTTC
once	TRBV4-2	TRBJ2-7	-	CASSQGIAAYVYEQYF	TGTGCCAGCAGCCAAGGAATAGCGGCCTATGTCTACGAGCAGTACTTC
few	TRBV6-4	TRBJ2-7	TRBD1	CASSDGTGGAEQYF	TGTGCCAGCAGTGACGGGACAGGGGGCGCCGAGCAGTACTTC
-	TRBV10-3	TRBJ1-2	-	CAIRPGTAIANYGYTF	TGTGCCATCAGACCCGGGACCGCCATAGCTAACTATGGCTACACCTTC
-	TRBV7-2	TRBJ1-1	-	CASSLGVRENTEAFF	TGTGCCAGCAGCTTAGGCGTCAGGGAGAACACTGAAGCTTTCTTT
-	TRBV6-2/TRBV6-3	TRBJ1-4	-	CASSFQGRNEKLFF	TGTGCCAGCAGTTTCCAGGGGAGGAATGAAAAACTGTTTTTT
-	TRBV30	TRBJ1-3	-	CAWSVHRGNTIYF	TGTGCCTGGAGTGTACACAGGGGAAACACCATATATTTT
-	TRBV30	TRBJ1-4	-	CAWSSSGTNEKLFF	TGTGCCTGGAGTAGCTCGGGGACTAATGAAAAACTGTTTTTT
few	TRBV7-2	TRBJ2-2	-	CASSPGRAAGELFF	TGTGCCAGCAGCCCTGGGCGGGCGGCCGGGGAGCTGTTTTTT
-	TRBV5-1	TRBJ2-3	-	CASSLEGDTQYF	TGCGCCAGCAGCTTGGAAGGGGATACGCAGTATTTT
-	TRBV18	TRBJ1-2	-	CASSPASLNSLCTF	TGTGCCAGCTCACCAGCGAGTTTGAATAGCCTTTGCACCTTC
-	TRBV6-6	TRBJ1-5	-	CASRRADQPQHF	TGTGCCAGCAGGAGGGCCGATCAGCCCCAGCATTTT
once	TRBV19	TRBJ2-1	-	CASTSINEQFF	TGTGCCAGTACTTCGATCAATGAGCAGTTCTTC
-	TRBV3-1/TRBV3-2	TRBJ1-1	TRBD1	CASSQDRGPEAFF	TGTGCCAGCAGCCAGGACAGGGGCCCTGAAGCTTTCTTT
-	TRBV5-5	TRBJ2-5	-	CASSLGPKEETQYF	TGTGCCAGCAGCTTGGGCCCTAAAGAAGAGACCCAGTACTTC
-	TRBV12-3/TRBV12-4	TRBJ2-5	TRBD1	CASNKGQQETQYF	TGTGCCAGCAACAAGGGACAGCAAGAGACCCAGTACTTC
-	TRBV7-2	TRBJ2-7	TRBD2	CASSPRGLAGAFSYEQYF	TGTGCCAGCAGCCCCCGGGGACTAGCGGGAGCCTTCTCCTACGAGCAGTACTTC
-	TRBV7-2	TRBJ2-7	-	CASSLRDGYEQYF	TGTGCCAGCAGCTTAAGGGACGGCTACGAGCAGTACTTC
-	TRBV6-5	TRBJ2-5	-	CASSPRASQETQYF	TGTGCCAGCAGCCCCCGGGCCTCGCAGGAGACCCAGTACTTC
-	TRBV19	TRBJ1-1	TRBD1	CASTAETGGGTEAFF	TGTGCCAGTACAGCGGAGACAGGGGGAGGCACTGAAGCTTTCTTT
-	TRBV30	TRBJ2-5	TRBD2	CALKRETSETQYF	TGTGCCTTAAAGCGGGAAACCTCAGAGACCCAGTACTTC
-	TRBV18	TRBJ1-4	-	CASSPDGYNEKLFF	TGTGCCAGCTCACCAGACGGATATAATGAAAAACTGTTTTTT
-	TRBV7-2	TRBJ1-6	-	CASSLVSGNSPLHF	TGTGCCAGCAGCTTAGTGTCAGGAAATTCACCCCTCCACTTT
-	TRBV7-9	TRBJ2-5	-	CASSRDTQETQYF	TGTGCCAGCAGCCGGGACACCCAAGAGACCCAGTACTTC
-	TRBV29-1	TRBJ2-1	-	CSALIGSYNEQFF	TGCAGCGCCCTAATAGGCTCCTACAATGAGCAGTTCTTC
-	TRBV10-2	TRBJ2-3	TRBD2	CASSSGGLPDTQYF	TGCGCCAGCTCTAGCGGCGGCCTACCCGATACGCAGTATTTT
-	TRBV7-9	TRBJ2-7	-	CASSPRTGEQYF	TGTGCCAGCAGCCCCCGGACGGGAGAGCAGTACTTC
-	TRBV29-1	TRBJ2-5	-	CSVVRETQYF	TGCAGCGTTGTTCGGGAGACCCAGTACTTC
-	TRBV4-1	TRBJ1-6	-	CASSQTRISFGGGNNSPLHF	TGCGCCAGCAGCCAAACTAGAATTTCGTTCGGGGGCGGGAATAATTCACCCCTCCACTTT
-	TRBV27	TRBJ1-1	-	CASSFPSQGGVAFF	TGTGCCAGCAGTTTCCCATCGCAAGGAGGGGTAGCTTTCTTT
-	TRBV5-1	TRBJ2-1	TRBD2	CASNLRGLNEQFF	TGCGCCAGCAATTTAAGGGGACTAAATGAGCAGTTCTTC
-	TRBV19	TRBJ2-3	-	CASSMAVGGTDTQYF	TGTGCCAGTAGTATGGCAGTTGGGGGCACAGATACGCAGTATTTT
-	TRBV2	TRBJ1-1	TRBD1	CASSPTGFTEAFF	TGTGCCAGCAGCCCGACAGGGTTCACTGAAGCTTTCTTT
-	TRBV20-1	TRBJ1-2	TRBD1	CSASDRQGVPPSGYTF	TGCAGTGCTAGTGATCGGCAGGGGGTGCCTCCCTCCGGCTACACCTTC
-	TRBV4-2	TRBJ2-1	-	CASSPRLTGVGEQFF	TGTGCCAGCAGCCCGAGACTAACCGGCGTCGGGGAGCAGTTCTTC
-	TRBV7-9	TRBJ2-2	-	CASRLTGELFF	TGTGCCAGCAGGTTGACCGGGGAGCTGTTTTTT
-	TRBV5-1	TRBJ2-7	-	CASSGEDKQYF	TGCGCCAGCAGCGGAGAAGACAAGCAGTACTTC
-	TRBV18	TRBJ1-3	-	CASSPSGATPGNTIYF	TGTGCCAGCTCACCTTCGGGGGCGACCCCTGGGAACACCATATATTTT
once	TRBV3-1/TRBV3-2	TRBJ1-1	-	CASSQGVGEGTEAFF	TGTGCCAGCAGCCAAGGGGTCGGGGAGGGCACTGAAGCTTTCTTT
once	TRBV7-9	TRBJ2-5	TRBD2	CASSLPGLAVGETQYF	TGTGCCAGCAGCTTACCGGGACTAGCGGTTGGAGAGACCCAGTACTTC
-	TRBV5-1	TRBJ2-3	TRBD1	CASSRGQGVTDTQYF	TGCGCCAGCAGCCGGGGACAGGGGGTTACAGATACGCAGTATTTT
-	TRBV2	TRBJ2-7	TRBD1	CASSEKTGFHEQYF	TGTGCCAGCAGCGAAAAGACAGGGTTCCACGAGCAGTACTTC
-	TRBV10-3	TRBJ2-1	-	CAISPRILLNEQFF	TGTGCCATCAGTCCGCGTATCCTATTAAATGAGCAGTTCTTC
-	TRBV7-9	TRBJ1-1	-	CASSTWTDGGTEAFF	TGTGCCAGCAGCACCTGGACGGACGGGGGCACTGAAGCTTTCTTT
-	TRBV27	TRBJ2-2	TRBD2	CASGGAGELFF	TGTGCCAGCGGGGGGGCCGGGGAGCTGTTTTTT
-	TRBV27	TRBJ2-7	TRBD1	CASSVDRGHEQYF	TGTGCCAGCAGTGTGGACAGGGGGCACGAGCAGTACTTC
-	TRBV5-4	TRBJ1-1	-	CASSAQVKTEAFF	TGTGCCAGCAGCGCACAGGTGAAGACTGAAGCTTTCTTT
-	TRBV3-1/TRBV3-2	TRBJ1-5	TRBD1	CASSLGQGAGPQHF	TGTGCCAGCAGCCTGGGACAGGGGGCCGGACCCCAGCATTTT
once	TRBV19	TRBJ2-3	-	CAIREGGSADTQYF	TGTGCCATCAGAGAGGGAGGAAGCGCAGATACGCAGTATTTT
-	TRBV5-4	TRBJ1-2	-	CASSLGQTGGSYGYTF	TGTGCCAGCAGCTTGGGGCAGACGGGGGGGTCCTATGGCTACACCTTC